This TCR beta chain was sequenced during a study of T cell clonality in common variable immunodeficiency. Sequencing input was equivalent genomic DNA from CVID and controls. Assay: immunoSEQ multiplex PCR; the TCRdb copy retains only in-frame clones and omits some. There are approximately 37,000 clones in the sample, none observed a single time. This clone was found a few times. Its antigen is undetermined. Read coverage stops 3 residues before the CDR3 terminus; the germline J gene supplies the remainder. Study observations and caveats: Compared with controls, CVID subjects had fewer shared TCRbeta clones.

This CDR3 has 19 amino acids. Germline assignment: CDR1 SNHLY and CDR2 FYNNEI. The ends lost 2 bases at V and 6 bases at J; junction bases unmatched: 11. Donors gave roughly 4.5 to 8.5 ml heparinized peripheral whole blood. The receptor was derived from a person between 18 and 75 years old in good health. The chain couples TRBV2 to TRBJ2-1; 15 bases match TRBD2. The sequenced material came from peripheral blood mononuclear cells. The sequenced part of the CDR3 DNA is TGTGCCAGCAGTGAAAAGGGACTAGCGGGAGGTCTTCGCGGCAATGAG. This encodes CASSEKGLAGGLRGNE. The complete CDR3 reads CASSEKGLAGGLRGNEQFF.